This T cell receptor beta chain is from a study of blood T cell repertoires in COVID-19 (dated by TCRdb to about 2020). Looking at the study overall: Samples covering the acute and convalescent phases of COVID-19 were provided by collaborators in the United States, Italy and Spain. Samples came from the ongoing ImmuneRACE study (first 160 participants) plus 1,254 subjects from 6 global collaborators. The material from the prospective study consisted of cDNA or gDNA derived from T cells, B-cell-depleted T cells, or PBMCs. Subjects who had been exposed to COVID-19, were actively infected with it, or had recovered from it provided the deeply sampled blood TCRbeta repertoires that made up the dataset. Where available, HLA class I and class II types were obtained from metadata supplied by the sample provider rather than from assay-based typing. The sample metadata nearly always contained a de-identified subject ID, COVID-19 status, age in years and sex. A freely available public database, intended as a resource for researchers studying the immune response to SARS-CoV-2, is where the repertoires were released.

Findings and caveats that apply to the study as a whole: The quantity of clinical and demographic metadata differed by source and by participant and was supplied without curation.

At one collaborating source in Seattle, patients were enrolled during active infection and were followed longitudinally through the course of disease. Each collaborating institution followed its own protocols to collect whole blood in K2EDTA tubes. For TCRbeta analysis, collaborator samples were shipped as frozen whole blood, as isolated PBMCs, or as DNA extracted from either sample type. CDR1 and CDR2 are drawn from the germline V gene: SGHRS, YFSETQ. V sheds 0 bases and J sheds 4 bases, leaving 11 bases between their ends. Measured from the cysteine to the phenylalanine, the CDR3 is 15 residues long. Just the 45-base CDR3 DNA is kept, in frame starting at base 1. The immunoSEQ Assay, a bias-controlled multiplex PCR, was used to amplify TCRbeta CDR3 regions from genomic DNA. Concerning the study's data processing: Within the assay, amplification of reference gene primers was used to estimate how many nucleated cells each sample contained. To quantify the absolute abundance of each unique TCRbeta CDR3 rearrangement, sequence reads were collapsed and filtered. For each sample, productive Simpson clonality was calculated by taking the square root of Simpson's diversity index across productive rearrangements. Not all clones reach the TCRdb copy of this immuneACCESS table, which keeps in-frame sequences only. Checked studies attribute under half of the gap to unresolved V genes and leave the rest unexplained. The DNA gave D and trimming, while V, J and clone size come from that table. The sample profile shows 330,000 or so clones; over 80% of them were found once. The ten top clones hold roughly a tenth of the sample.

Concerning this clone itself: Its antigen remains undetermined. No qualities accompany the bases; no much larger clone lies one base away.

The V and J genes are TRBV5-1 and TRBJ2-1; TRBD1 is a weak D gene call, 5 bases matching. Sequencing used peripheral blood. The clonotype originates from a man between 25 and 39 years old with COVID-19, enrolled during active disease. In nucleotides, the sequence is TGCGCCAGCAGCTTGGAGCCAGGGCCGTACAATGAGCAGTTCTTC. Its protein product is CASSLEPGPYNEQFF.